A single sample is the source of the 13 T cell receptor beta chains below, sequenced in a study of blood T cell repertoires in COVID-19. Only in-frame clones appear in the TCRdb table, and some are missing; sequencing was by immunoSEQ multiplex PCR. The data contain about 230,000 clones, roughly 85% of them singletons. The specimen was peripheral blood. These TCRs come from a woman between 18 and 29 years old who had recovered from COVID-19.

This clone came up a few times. CDR3 sequence: CASREFLTGEFGYTF. The CDR3 DNA is TGTGCCAGCAGGGAGTTTCTGACAGGGGAGTTTGGCTACACCTTC. The chain is built from TRBV2 and TRBJ1-2, with TRBD1 matching over 8 bases. The germline V gene encodes CDR1 SNHLY and CDR2 FYNNEI. This CDR3 is 15 amino acids long. V lost 6 bases and J lost 7; bases outside the gene matches: 13.

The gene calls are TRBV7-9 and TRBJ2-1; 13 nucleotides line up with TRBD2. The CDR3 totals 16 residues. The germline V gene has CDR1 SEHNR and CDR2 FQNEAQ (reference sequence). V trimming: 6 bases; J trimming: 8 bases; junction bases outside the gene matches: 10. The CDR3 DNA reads TGTGCCAGCAGTCCAACTAGCGGGAGGGCCAGGGATGAGCAGTTCTTC. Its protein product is CASSPTSGRARDEQFF.

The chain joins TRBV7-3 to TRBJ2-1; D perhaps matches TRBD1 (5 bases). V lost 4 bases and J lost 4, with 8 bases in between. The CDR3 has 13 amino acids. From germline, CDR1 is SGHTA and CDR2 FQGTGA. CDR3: CASSSTVYNEQFF. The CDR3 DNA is TGTGCCAGCAGCTCGACAGTTTACAATGAGCAGTTCTTC.

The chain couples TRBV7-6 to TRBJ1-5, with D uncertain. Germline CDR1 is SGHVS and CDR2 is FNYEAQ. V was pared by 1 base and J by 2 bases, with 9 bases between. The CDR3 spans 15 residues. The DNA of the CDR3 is TGTGCCAGCAGCTTAGGCGGGGATGGCAATCAGCCCCAGCATTTT. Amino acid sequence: CASSLGGDGNQPQHF. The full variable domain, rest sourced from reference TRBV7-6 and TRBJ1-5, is GAGVSQSPRYKVTKRGQDVALRCDPISGHVSLYWYRQALGQGPEFLTYFNYEAQQDKSGLPNDRFSAERPEGSISTLTIQRTEQRDSAMYRCASSLGGDGNQPQHFGDGTRLSIL.

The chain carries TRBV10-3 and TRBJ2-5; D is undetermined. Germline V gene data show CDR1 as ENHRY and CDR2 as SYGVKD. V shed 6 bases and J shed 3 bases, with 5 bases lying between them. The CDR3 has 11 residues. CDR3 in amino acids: CAIRAEETQYF. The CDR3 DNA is TGTGCCATCAGGGCAGAAGAGACCCAGTACTTC.

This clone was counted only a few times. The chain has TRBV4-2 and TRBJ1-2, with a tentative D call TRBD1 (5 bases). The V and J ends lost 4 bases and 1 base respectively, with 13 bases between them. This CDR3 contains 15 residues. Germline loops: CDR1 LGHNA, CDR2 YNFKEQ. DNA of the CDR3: TGTGCCAGCAGCCTCCCGGGGGGGGATAACTATGGCTACACCTTC. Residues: CASSLPGGDNYGYTF.

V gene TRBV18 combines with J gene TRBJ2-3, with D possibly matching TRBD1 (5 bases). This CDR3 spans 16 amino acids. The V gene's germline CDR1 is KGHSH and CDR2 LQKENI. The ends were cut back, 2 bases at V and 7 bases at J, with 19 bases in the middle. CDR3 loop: CASSPKGPGHRNTQYF. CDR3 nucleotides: TGTGCCAGCTCACCAAAGGGCCCAGGACATAGGAATACGCAGTATTTT.

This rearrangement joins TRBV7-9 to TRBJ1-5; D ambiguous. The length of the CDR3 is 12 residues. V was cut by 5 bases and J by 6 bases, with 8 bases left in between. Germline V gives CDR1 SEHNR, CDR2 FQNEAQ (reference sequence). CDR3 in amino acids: CASSTGGQPQHF. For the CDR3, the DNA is TGTGCCAGCAGCACCGGAGGTCAGCCCCAGCATTTT. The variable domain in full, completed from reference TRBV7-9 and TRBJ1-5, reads DTGVSQNPRHKITKRGQNVTFRCDPISEHNRLYWYRQTLGQGPEFLTYFQNEAQLEKSRLLSDRFSAERPKGSFSTLEIQRTEQGDSAMYLCASSTGGQPQHFGDGTRLSIL.

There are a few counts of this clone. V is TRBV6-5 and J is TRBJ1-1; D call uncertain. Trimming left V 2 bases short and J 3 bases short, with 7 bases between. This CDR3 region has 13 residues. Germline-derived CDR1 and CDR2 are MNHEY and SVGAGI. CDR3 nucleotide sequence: TGTGCCAGCAGTTACCCGGGAGACACTGAAGCTTTCTTT. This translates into CASSYPGDTEAFF.

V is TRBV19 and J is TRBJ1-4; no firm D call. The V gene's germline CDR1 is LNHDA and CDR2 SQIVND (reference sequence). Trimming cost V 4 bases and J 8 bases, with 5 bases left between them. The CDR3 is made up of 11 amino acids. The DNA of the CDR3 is TGTGCCAGTAGTAGGGCGGAAAAACTGTTTTTT. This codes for CASSRAEKLFF.

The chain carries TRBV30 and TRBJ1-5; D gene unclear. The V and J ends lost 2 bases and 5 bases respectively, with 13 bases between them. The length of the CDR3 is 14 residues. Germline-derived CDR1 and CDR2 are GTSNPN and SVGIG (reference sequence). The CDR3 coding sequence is TGTGCCTGGAGTCAAAGCCGGGGAGATCAGCCCCAGCATTTT. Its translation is CAWSQSRGDQPQHF.

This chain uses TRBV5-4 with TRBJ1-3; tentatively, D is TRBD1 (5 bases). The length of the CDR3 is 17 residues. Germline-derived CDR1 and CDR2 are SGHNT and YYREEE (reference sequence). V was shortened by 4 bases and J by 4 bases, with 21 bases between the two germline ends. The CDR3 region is CASSVLPDRITGNTIYF. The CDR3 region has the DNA TGTGCCAGCAGCGTTTTACCCGACAGAATAACAGGAAACACCATATATTTT.

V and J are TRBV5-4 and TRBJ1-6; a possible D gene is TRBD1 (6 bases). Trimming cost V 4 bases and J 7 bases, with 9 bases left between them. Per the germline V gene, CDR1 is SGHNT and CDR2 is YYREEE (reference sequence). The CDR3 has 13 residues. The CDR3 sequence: CASSPGQNSPLHF. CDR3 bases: TGTGCCAGCAGCCCCGGACAGAATTCACCCCTCCACTTT.